This T cell receptor (beta chain) came from a study of response to subunit inactivated influenza vaccine. In the case of this clonotype: Its antigen is unknown.

Study-level points and caveats: Researchers suggested that each seasonal influenza vaccination recruits few new T cells.

Germline V gene data show CDR1 as ENHRY and CDR2 as SYGVKD. The CDR3 loop spans 12 amino acids. Between the trimmed V and J ends, which lost 10 bases and 6 bases, there was a span of 10 bases. Each CDR3 protein is one row after TCRdb ran MiXCR on the RT-PCR reads. This sample has 450,000 to 600,000 distinct CDR3 sequences, with approximately 7.7% found just once. Sequences were derived from PBMCs from blood, sampled roughly 24 months after vaccination. This chain uses TRBV10-3 with TRBJ1-6; D unclear. The receptor's source is a man in his fifties or sixties who received an inactivated influenza vaccine. The CDR3 here is CATSDSNSPLHF. Written as DNA, the CDR3 is TGTGCCACGAGCGATAGTAATTCACCCCTCCACTTT.